This TCR beta chain stems from a study of T cell responses to AZD1222 COVID-19 vaccine (dated by TCRdb to the early 2020s). Regarding the research as a whole: Because spike-specific TCR depth and breadth did not differ between the two schedules, AZD1222 recipients who got a second dose at roughly 4 weeks were pooled with those who got a second dose at roughly 12 weeks. TCR sequencing covered roughly 230 trial participants: 207 given two doses of AZD1222 and about 26 given two doses of MenACWY control vaccine. Trial participants were enrolled by age into subgroups of 18-55, 56-69 and 70-plus years, and around 150, 29 and 61 TCR-sequenced participants, respectively, were included in these subgroups.

The CDR3 regions of human TCRbeta chains were subjected to immunosequencing. The authors processed their data as follows. Repertoire TCRs were checked for matches against a reference library of SARS-CoV-2-specific TCRs that had been generated using the MIRA antigen-specificity platform. Breadth was defined as the fraction of unique TCRs that were SARS-CoV-2-associated, and depth was defined as the fraction of total T cells that were SARS-CoV-2-associated. Using the MIRA data, every spike-specific TCR was mapped to the spike region that the TCR reacted to and assigned to either a CD4 or a CD8 class. Log10-transformed breadth and depth values were compared by one-way ANOVA with Sidak's multiple comparisons tests. TCRdb carries this immuneACCESS record with in-frame sequences only. Its versions omit some clonotypes, under half of them owing to an unresolved V gene in the studies checked, with the rest unexplained. V and J calls and clone size are copied from that table; D and trimming were computed from the DNA. For this sample there are about 130,000 clones; around 92% appear just once. Around 4% of the sample belongs to the ten largest clones.

Study-wide findings and limitations: Vaccine-associated CD4 TCRs spanned the whole spike protein, with dominant responses in regions 160-218 and 743-854. Epitopes outside the regions mutated in the B.1.351 and B.1.1.7 variants were reportedly recognized by nearly half of the unique spike-specific TCRs. Conclusions about previously exposed vaccinees are limited, since just five to seven AZD1222 recipients were seropositive for SARS-CoV-2 at baseline. Because no samples from the day 14 peak response were available, repertoires could be characterized only after the peak T cell response. After two AZD1222 doses, both the breadth and the depth of spike-specific TCRs were significantly higher than at day 0 and than in MenACWY recipients. The 56-69-year group was small, and its depth increase did not reach significance, likely because of low power. Participants were mostly white British, with more females than males. The authors suggested clonal diversity may have been underestimated.

A remark on this clone: No antigen is known for it. Base qualities were left out, and no much larger clone turns up one base away.

This sample's time point label indicates: baseline before first vaccination. The vaccinee samples were drawn from two UK trials, COV001 and COV002, one of which was a single-blind randomized controlled phase 2/3 trial testing AZD1222 (ChAdOx1 nCoV-19) in healthy adults. Trial participant PBMC samples were collected at day 0 and day 28 after the second dose for TCRbeta chain sequencing. From a lookup of the germline V gene (reference sequence), CDR1 and CDR2 are LNHDA and SQIVND. V is cut back by 5 bases and J by 0 bases, with 4 bases in the junction unmatched. Inclusive of the bounding cysteine and phenylalanine, the CDR3 is 16 residues long. Only CDR3 DNA remains: 48 bases, in frame from the first base.

The chain joins TRBV19 to TRBJ2-7, with 13 central nucleotides matching TRBD2. Specimen: peripheral blood, collected on day 0 of AZD1222 vaccination. The source of this sequence is an adult in good health. The nucleotide sequence reads TGTGCCAGTAGTTCGGGACTAGCGGGGCCCTCCTACGAGCAGTACTTC. Translated, it gives CASSSGLAGPSYEQYF.